Shown below are 20 T cell receptor beta chains from a single sample sequenced in a study of blood T cell repertoires in COVID-19. The data were produced by immunoSEQ multiplex PCR, yet TCRdb's version contains in-frame clones alone and is incomplete. The table includes roughly 190,000 clones, 86% detected once. The source material was peripheral blood. The receptor source for this set is a woman aged 80 or older in a cohort sampled during active or convalescent COVID-19.

The rearrangement uses TRBV5-1 and TRBJ1-6; possibly TRBD1 for D (5 bases). CDR1 is SGHRS, CDR2 YFSETQ, per germline. The V and J ends lost 5 bases and 6 bases respectively, with 15 bases between them. The CDR3 loop spans 15 amino acids. DNA for the CDR3: TGCGCCAGCAGTGGAGGGGAAACAATTAATTCACCCCTCCACTTT. The encoded protein is CASSGGETINSPLHF.

The gene calls are TRBV27 and TRBJ2-5; 8 bases match TRBD2. Looked up from germline, CDR1 is MNHEY and CDR2 is SMNVEV (reference sequence). Trimming took 2 bases from V and 5 from J; bases not matched to a gene: 7. The CDR3 sequence is 15 residues long. The CDR3 DNA follows: TGTGCCAGCAGTTTAGGGCGGGGGGTATGGGAGACCCAGTACTTC. It codes for CASSLGRGVWETQYF.

The chain couples TRBV5-6 to TRBJ1-5; possible D gene TRBD1, 5 bases. Germline CDR1 SGHDT, CDR2 YYEEEE. V shed 1 base and J shed 6 bases, with 17 bases lying between them. This CDR3 spans 16 amino acids. The CDR3 DNA reads TGTGCCAGCAGCTTGTATGGGGCCCAGAATGGTCAGCCCCAGCATTTT. Amino acids: CASSLYGAQNGQPQHF.

V usage is TRBV5-4 and J usage is TRBJ2-1; 7 positions agree with TRBD1. There are 13 residues in the CDR3. V shed 4 bases, J shed 9 bases, and the junction held 7 bases outside the gene matches. Germline-derived CDR1 and CDR2 are SGHNT and YYREEE (reference sequence). This CDR3 reads CASSADRVSEQFF. CDR3 coding DNA: TGTGCCAGCAGCGCAGACAGGGTTAGTGAGCAGTTCTTC.

The rearrangement joins TRBV7-2 to TRBJ1-6; a weak D match, TRBD1 (5 bases). Per germline, CDR1 SGHTA and CDR2 FQGNSA. There are 12 residues in the CDR3. The ends were cut back, 5 bases at V and 7 bases at J, with 6 bases in the middle. The CDR3 spells CASSRTNSPLHF. The CDR3 DNA is TGTGCCAGCAGCCGGACAAATTCACCCCTCCACTTT.

The chain links TRBV24-1 to TRBJ2-4; 8 nucleotides align to TRBD1. The CDR3 length is 12 residues. The germline V gene encodes CDR1 KGHDR and CDR2 SFDVKD. Trimming took 5 bases from V and 9 from J; bases not matched to a gene: 2. The CDR3 sequence: CATSGQGTIQYF. For the CDR3, the DNA is TGTGCCACCAGTGGACAGGGGACCATTCAGTACTTC.

The chain employs TRBV5-1 and TRBJ2-3; 11 bases fit TRBD2. The CDR3 consists of 15 residues. Germline V CDR1 and CDR2: SGHRS, YFSETQ. The junction had 3 bases not matched to a gene; V was cut back by 4 bases and J by 2 bases. The CDR3: CASSATSGDTDTQYF. The CDR3 DNA reads as TGCGCCAGCAGCGCGACTAGCGGGGACACAGATACGCAGTATTTT.

This rearrangement joins TRBV5-4 to TRBJ2-3; D may be TRBD1 (6 bases). V shed 4 bases and J shed 0 bases, with 15 bases lying between them. The V gene's germline CDR1 is SGHNT and CDR2 YYREEE (reference sequence). The CDR3 consists of 16 residues. Written as DNA, the CDR3 is TGTGCCAGCAGCCGGCCACAGGGCCTAAGCACAGATACGCAGTATTTT. Encoded protein: CASSRPQGLSTDTQYF.

This clone has only one observation. V usage is TRBV3-1 (or the pseudogene TRBV3-2) and J usage is TRBJ1-2; TRBD1 aligns across 9 bases. V shed 5 bases, J shed 2 bases, and the junction held 6 bases outside the gene matches. The CDR3 runs 15 residues. Germline-derived CDR1 and CDR2 are LGHDT and YNNKEL (reference sequence). The CDR3 coding sequence is TGTGCCAGCAGCACCTGGGACAGGGTGAACTATGGCTACACCTTC. Protein product: CASSTWDRVNYGYTF.

The V gene is TRBV9, the J gene TRBJ1-2; 8 bases are a match to TRBD1. The CDR3 has 13 residues. The J segment lost 10 bases and the V segment lost 4 bases, leaving 9 bases of the junction unmatched. Germline loops: CDR1 SGDLS, CDR2 YYNGEE. CDR3 nucleotides: TGTGCCAGCAGCACAGACAGGACAGGGTACTACACCTTC. Translation: CASSTDRTGYYTF. The full variable domain, rest sourced from reference TRBV9 and TRBJ1-2, is DSGVTQTPKHLITATGQRVTLRCSPRSGDLSVYWYQQSLDQGLQFLIQYYNGEERAKGNILERFSAQQFPDLHSELNLSSLELGDSALYFCASSTDRTGYYTFGSGTRLTVV.

This sequence joins TRBV5-1 and TRBJ2-1, with a possible D match to TRBD2 (6 bases). The CDR3 is made up of 16 amino acids. CDR1 is SGHRS, CDR2 YFSETQ, per germline. V was clipped by 3 bases and J by 5 bases, with 18 bases between them. CDR3 region: CASSWVPGASNNEQFF. CDR3 bases: TGCGCCAGCAGCTGGGTGCCGGGAGCCTCAAACAATGAGCAGTTCTTC.

The chain uses TRBV5-6 and TRBJ1-5; 9 nucleotides agree with TRBD1. The V segment lost 4 bases and the J segment 0 bases; nucleotides outside the gene matches: 8. The CDR3 contains 17 residues. Germline lookup yields CDR1 SGHDT and CDR2 YYEEEE. CDR3 in amino acids: CASSLGTGSYSNQPQHF. CDR3 nucleotides: TGTGCCAGCAGCCTAGGGACAGGGTCTTATAGCAATCAGCCCCAGCATTTT.

This chain uses TRBV19 with TRBJ2-1; 8 bases are a match to TRBD1. The CDR3 contains 14 residues. Germline V gene data show CDR1 as LNHDA and CDR2 as SQIVND (reference sequence). With V trimmed by 2 bases and J by 9 bases, 6 bases remained unmatched. The CDR3 DNA follows: TGTGCCAGTAGTATAATCCAGGGGGCTTTTGAGCAGTTCTTC. As protein: CASSIIQGAFEQFF.

V and J are TRBV2 and TRBJ1-1; TRBD1 matches 7 bases. V trimming: 7 bases; J trimming: 7 bases; junction bases outside the gene matches: 9. Germline assignment: CDR1 SNHLY and CDR2 FYNNEI. The CDR3 extends over 13 amino acids. CDR3 region: CASINQGGLEAFF. CDR3 coding DNA: TGTGCCAGCATCAATCAGGGGGGACTTGAAGCTTTCTTT.

V is TRBV24-1 and J is TRBJ1-2; 11 nucleotides line up with TRBD1. The CDR3 is 14 residues long. With 4 bases clipped from V and 8 bases from J, the junction kept 5 bases outside the gene matches. The germline gives CDR1 KGHDR, CDR2 SFDVKD. In DNA form, the CDR3 reads TGTGCCACCAGTGACCCAGGGACAGGGGGAGGCTACACCTTC. Its translation is CATSDPGTGGGYTF.

The V gene is TRBV5-5, the J gene TRBJ2-5; 10 nucleotides match TRBD2. V dropped 6 bases and J dropped 5; count of bases not matched to a gene: 13. The germline V gene has CDR1 SGHKS and CDR2 YYEKEE (reference sequence). CDR3 length equals 16 residues. CDR3 amino acids: CASTPVIAGGTETQYF. For the CDR3, the DNA is TGTGCCAGCACCCCTGTAATAGCGGGAGGTACGGAGACCCAGTACTTC.

Written as DNA, the CDR3 is TGTGCCAGCAGCCCAACCCGACAGGGTCAAAAACTGTTTTTT. The encoded protein is CASSPTRQGQKLFF. J is TRBJ1-4 and V is TRBV7-2; TRBD1 matches at 7 bases. CDR1 is SGHTA, CDR2 FQGNSA, per germline. Trimming at V came to 5 bases and at J to 9 bases, leaving 9 bases not matched to a gene. The CDR3 length is 14 residues.

J is TRBJ1-6 and V is TRBV5-6; 10 nucleotides match TRBD1. Germline CDR1 is SGHDT and CDR2 is YYEEEE. V trimming: 5 bases; J trimming: 5 bases; junction bases outside the gene matches: 10. This CDR3 has 17 amino acids. The CDR3 spells CASSRQGALPNNSPLHF. The CDR3 DNA follows: TGTGCCAGCAGTCGACAGGGGGCCCTCCCCAATAATTCACCCCTCCACTTT.

The chain recombines TRBV5-4 with TRBJ1-6, with D hard to call. In germline, CDR1 is SGHNT, CDR2 YYREEE (reference sequence). V lost 4 bases and J 9 bases, leaving 14 bases between the germline ends. The CDR3 consists of 14 residues. Written as DNA, the CDR3 is TGTGCCAGCAGCGGGCGGTCGGGAGGTTCACCCCTCCACTTT. It yields the protein CASSGRSGGSPLHF.

This clone came up a few times. This sequence joins TRBV3-1 (or the pseudogene TRBV3-2) and TRBJ1-1; D not certain. Germline CDR1 and CDR2: LGHDT and YNNKEL (reference sequence). The ends were cut back, 0 bases at V and 1 base at J, with 6 bases in the middle. The length of the CDR3 is 14 residues. CDR3 sequence (DNA): TGTGCCAGCAGCCAAGATCCCGGGAACACTGAAGCTTTCTTT. Encoded protein: CASSQDPGNTEAFF.